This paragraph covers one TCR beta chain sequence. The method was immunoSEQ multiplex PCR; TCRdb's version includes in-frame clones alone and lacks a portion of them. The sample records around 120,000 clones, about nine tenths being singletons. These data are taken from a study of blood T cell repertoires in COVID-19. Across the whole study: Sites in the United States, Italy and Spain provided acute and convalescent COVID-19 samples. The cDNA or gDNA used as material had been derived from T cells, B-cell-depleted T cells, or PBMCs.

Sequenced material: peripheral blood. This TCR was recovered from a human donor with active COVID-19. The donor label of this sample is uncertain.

The CDR3 DNA follows: TGTGCCAGCAGCGAGGACAGGGAAGAGACCCAGTACTTC. This gives the protein CASSEDREETQYF. The chain recombines TRBV12-3 or TRBV12-4 with TRBJ2-5; TRBD1 aligns across 8 bases. V was clipped by 6 bases and J by 3 bases; unmatched bases: 3. The CDR3 covers 13 residues.